This T cell receptor beta chain originates from a study of regulatory T cells in long-lasting Graves disease. Study summary: Patients with persistent Graves' disease had over 5 years of antithyroid drugs and persistent TSH receptor antibodies. Study-level results: Study was limited to peripheral blood, excluding thyroid tissue.

This clonotype was picked up many times. Its matching antigen is unknown. Building of the TCR beta libraries involved iRepertoire HTBI primers and Arm-PCR of CDR3 regions. In the authors' workflow: Throughout the samples, researchers identified 60 to 70 TRBV and roughly 13 TRBJ segments. TCRdb redid the calling of the multiplex PCR reads with MiXCR, one entry per CDR3 protein. TCRdb's processing, not the authors', yielded these V and J calls. The table lists some 470,000 distinct CDR3 sequences, about a fifth of them singletons. The sample's time point: persistent/refractory GD, antithyroid drugs over 5 years with positive TRAb. From PBMCs, RNA was extracted and then used to make the TCR library. This TCR was sampled from a female donor with Graves disease. The sample was peripheral blood mononuclear cells (PBMCs), taken when the disease was refractory, from a patient treated with antithyroid drugs.

The CDR3 here is CASSSGGQATNEKLFF. DNA of the CDR3: TGTGCCAGCAGTTCTGGGGGCCAAGCAACTAATGAAAAACTGTTTTTT. The rearrangement joins TRBV28 to TRBJ1-4; D is possibly TRBD1 (6 bases). Germline CDR1 and CDR2: MDHEN and SYDVKM. V lost 4 bases, J lost 0 bases, and 12 bases lay in between. The CDR3 runs 16 residues.